Sequencing of this T cell receptor (beta chain) was carried out in a study of cytomegalovirus exposure and HLA in healthy donors. General study results and limits: A previous analysis found most TCR beta V segments productive roughly 87% or roughly 30% of the time. The authors later found TCR association rates varying by HLA locus, with DRB1 most and HLA-C fewest. It was about 150 TCR beta chains that were listed as cytomegalovirus-associated.

As for the donors, each was a healthy bone marrow donor. The junction had 6 bases not matched to a gene; V was cut back by 8 bases and J by 2 bases. Germline V gene lookup returns CDR1 SGHVS and CDR2 FQNEAQ. CDR3 length: 13 amino acids. With regard to this clone: Its antigen remains unidentified.

A multiplex PCR was run with 60 Vbeta primers and 13 Jbeta primers. Only in-frame clones appear in the TCRdb table, and some are missing; sequencing was by immunoSEQ multiplex PCR. Of approximately 100,000 clones in the sample, around 74% are singletons; the top ten hold approximately 14%. This chain connects TRBV7-8 to TRBJ2-7; 7 bases match TRBD1. The TCR sequence derives from a male donor in good health and CMV-seropositive. Specimen: PBMCs. CDR3 in DNA: TGTGCCAGCCAGACAGGGCAAACCTACGAGCAGTACTTC. This codes for CASQTGQTYEQYF.